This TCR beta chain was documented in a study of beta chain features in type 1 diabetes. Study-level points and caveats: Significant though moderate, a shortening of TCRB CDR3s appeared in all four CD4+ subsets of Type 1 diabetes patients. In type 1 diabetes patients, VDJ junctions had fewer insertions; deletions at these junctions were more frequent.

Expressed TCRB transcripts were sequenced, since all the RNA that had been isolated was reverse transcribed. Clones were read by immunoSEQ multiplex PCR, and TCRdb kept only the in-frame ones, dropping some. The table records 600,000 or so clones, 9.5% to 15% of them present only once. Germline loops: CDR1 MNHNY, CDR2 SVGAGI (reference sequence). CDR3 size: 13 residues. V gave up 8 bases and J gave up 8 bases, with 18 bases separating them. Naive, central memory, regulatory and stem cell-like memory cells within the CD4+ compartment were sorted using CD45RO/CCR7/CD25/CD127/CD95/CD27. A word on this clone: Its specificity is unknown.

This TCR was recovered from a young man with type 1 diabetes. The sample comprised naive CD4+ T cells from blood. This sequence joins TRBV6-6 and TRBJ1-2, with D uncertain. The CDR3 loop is CASLQPEAEGYTF. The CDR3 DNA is TGTGCCAGCCTTCAACCCGAGGCCGAGGGCTACACCTTC.